The T cell receptor (beta chain) under discussion was sequenced for a study of blood T cell repertoires in COVID-19. For the study at large: Samples came from the United States, Italy and Spain, spanning acute and convalescent COVID-19. The analysed material was cDNA or gDNA that came from T cells, B-cell-depleted T cells, or PBMCs.

In the authors' methods: Reference gene primer amplification in the assay estimated nucleated cell counts. The table came from immunoSEQ multiplex PCR; TCRdb's copy has only in-frame clones and leaves some out. Clone size and V and J calls were adopted from that table, with D and trimming inferred from the DNA. The sample yields roughly 30,000 clones, about 79% seen once. Trimming cost V 4 bases and J 2 bases; bases outside gene matches: 5. Germline lookup yields CDR1 LGHNA and CDR2 YNFKEQ. The CDR3 is 14 amino acids. The chain links TRBV4-2 to TRBJ2-7, with TRBD2 identical over 7 bases. The source material was peripheral blood. The sequence derives from a human donor in a cohort sampled during active COVID-19. CDR3 protein: CASSPLGGAYEQYF. As DNA, the CDR3 is TGTGCCAGCAGCCCTTTGGGGGGGGCCTACGAGCAGTACTTC.